These 19 T cell receptor beta chains were all obtained from the same sample, sequenced in a study of PD-L1 blockade in urothelial cancer. Specified time point: peripheral blood 6 weeks after treatment start. The assay was immunoSEQ multiplex PCR, and TCRdb's table has in-frame clones only and misses some. The sample includes tens of thousands of clones, around 90% of them seen just once. The input for sequencing was PBMCs, taken around atezolizumab (anti-PD-L1) treatment. The origin of the receptors is a man between 65 and 85 years old with urothelial cancer.

This chain links TRBV9 with TRBJ1-4, with 9 bases lining up with TRBD1. CDR1 is SGDLS, CDR2 YYNGEE, per germline. The CDR3 covers 15 residues. V lost 6 bases to trimming and J lost 3 bases; unmatched junction nucleotides: 6. The CDR3 is CASNKQGASNEKLFF. CDR3 nucleotides: TGTGCCAGCAACAAACAGGGGGCATCTAATGAAAAACTGTTTTTT.

The chain carries TRBV5-1 and TRBJ2-2, with TRBD1 as a possible D gene (6 bases). The CDR3 contains 14 residues. The V end was cut by 0 bases, the J end by 6 bases, with 9 bases between. The germline gives CDR1 SGHRS, CDR2 YFSETQ. This CDR3 is CASSLVRTAGELFF. The DNA for the CDR3 is TGCGCCAGCAGCTTGGTAAGGACAGCCGGGGAGCTGTTTTTT.

The chain joins TRBV25-1 to TRBJ1-1; TRBD1 aligns across 9 bases. The junction had 14 bases not matched to a gene; V was cut back by 7 bases and J by 11 bases. The germline V gene encodes CDR1 MGHDK and CDR2 SYGVNS. CDR3 length equals 14 residues. The CDR3 spells CASIQTGQGKGAFF. In nucleotides, the CDR3 is TGTGCCAGCATTCAAACGGGACAGGGAAAAGGCGCTTTCTTT.

This rearrangement joins TRBV4-1 to TRBJ1-5; the D gene is possibly TRBD1 (5 bases). CDR1 and CDR2 (germline): MGHRA, YSYEKL. V was trimmed by 4 bases and J by 6 bases, leaving 22 bases between them. The CDR3 length is 17 residues. Here the CDR3 reads CASSRLVGGQGSQPQHF. The DNA of the CDR3 is TGCGCCAGCAGCCGACTAGTGGGAGGGCAGGGTAGTCAGCCCCAGCATTTT.

This clone came up once. The rearrangement uses TRBV9 and TRBJ1-2, with D maybe TRBD1 (5 bases). V shed 1 base and J shed 6 bases, with 13 bases lying between them. CDR3 length: 14 amino acids. Germline V gives CDR1 SGDLS, CDR2 YYNGEE. The CDR3 is CASSVRAREDGYTF. The CDR3 DNA reads TGTGCCAGCAGCGTACGTGCCAGGGAGGATGGCTACACCTTC.

This sequence joins TRBV5-6 and TRBJ2-1; TRBD1 matches 8 bases. Germline trimming cut 3 bases from V and 5 bases from J; bases unmatched to any gene: 4. Germline lookup yields CDR1 SGHDT and CDR2 YYEEEE. This CDR3 has 14 amino acids. DNA for the CDR3: TGTGCCAGCAGCTGGGGGACAGGCCACAATGAGCAGTTCTTC. It specifies CASSWGTGHNEQFF.

This chain links TRBV2 with TRBJ2-1; 11 nucleotides line up with TRBD2. The CDR3 is 17 residues long. CDR1 and CDR2 (germline): SNHLY, FYNNEI. Trimming removed 5 bases from V and 1 base from J; junction bases left unmatched: 7. The CDR3, as DNA: TGTGCCAGCAGTTACAGACTAGCGGGGAAGTCCTACAATGAGCAGTTCTTC. Translating gives CASSYRLAGKSYNEQFF.

This clone has a single count. CDR3 sequence reads: CASSPGGADTGELFF. CDR3 nucleotides: TGTGCCAGCAGCCCAGGGGGCGCGGACACCGGGGAGCTGTTTTTT. The chain recombines TRBV13 with TRBJ2-2, with TRBD1 identical over 8 bases. V lost 5 bases to trimming and J lost 3 bases; unmatched junction nucleotides: 5. Germline CDR1 PRHDT, CDR2 FYEKMQ (reference sequence). This CDR3 is built from 15 residues.

This clone was observed once. The chain combines TRBV11-2 with TRBJ2-3, with D possibly TRBD2 on 5 matching bases. The CDR3 is made up of 18 amino acids. Trimming shortened V by 0 bases and J by 2 bases, and 18 bases separated the two germline ends. Germline V gene lookup returns CDR1 SGHAT and CDR2 FQNNGV. CDR3 sequence: CASSLDLGRADITDTQYF. The CDR3, as DNA: TGTGCCAGCAGCTTAGATCTCGGGCGAGCGGATATCACAGATACGCAGTATTTT.

The CDR3 coding sequence is TGTGCCAGTAGCGACCTAGCGGGGGACCAGACAGATACGCAGTATTTT. Its translation is CASSDLAGDQTDTQYF. The chain uses TRBV19 and TRBJ2-3, with 10 bases identical to TRBD2. The CDR3 extends over 16 amino acids. V shed 6 bases, J shed 3 bases, and the junction held 9 bases outside the gene matches. Germline-derived CDR1 and CDR2 are LNHDA and SQIVND (reference sequence).

The V gene is TRBV6-1, the J gene TRBJ2-5; 12 positions match TRBD2. V was clipped by 4 bases and J by 4 bases; unmatched bases: 19. The CDR3 loop spans 20 amino acids. Germline CDR1 and CDR2: MNHNS and SASEGT. The CDR3 region has the DNA TGTGCCAGCAGTGGAATCCCGGGACTAGCGGGTGGGACTGGTAGAGAGACCCAGTACTTC. Protein: CASSGIPGLAGGTGRETQYF.

As DNA, the CDR3 is TGTGCCAGCAGCAGTCAGGGTAACACTGAAGCTTTCTTT. This sequence encodes CASSSQGNTEAFF. This chain connects TRBV7-3 to TRBJ1-1, with D possibly matching TRBD1 (5 bases). The CDR3 is 13 amino acids. V was clipped by 5 bases and J by 2 bases, with 9 bases between them. The germline V gene encodes CDR1 SGHTA and CDR2 FQGTGA.

The chain couples TRBV27 to TRBJ1-1; 8 nucleotides agree with TRBD1. The trim removed 6 bases at V and 4 bases at J, leaving 7 bases unmatched. Looked up from germline, CDR1 is MNHEY and CDR2 is SMNVEV (reference sequence). The CDR3 has 14 amino acids. For the CDR3, the DNA is TGTGCCAGCAGCCAAACAGGGGGGGGCACTGAAGCTTTCTTT. Protein sequence: CASSQTGGGTEAFF.

This clone occurred once. The V and J genes are TRBV27 and TRBJ2-1, with D possibly being TRBD1 (6 bases). Trimming cost V 4 bases and J 8 bases, with 12 bases left between them. The germline gives CDR1 MNHEY, CDR2 SMNVEV (reference sequence). This CDR3 contains 13 residues. The DNA for the CDR3 is TGTGCCAGCAGTTATAGGGGGACGGATGAGCAGTTCTTC. This codes for CASSYRGTDEQFF.

For the CDR3, the DNA is TGTGCCAGCAGTCAGGGGGGCAGGAGGGCTTTCTTT. Its protein product is CASSQGGRRAFF. V gene TRBV2 combines with J gene TRBJ1-1; 7 nucleotides agree with TRBD1. V was pared by 5 bases and J by 11 bases, with 8 bases of the junction left unmatched. The length of the CDR3 is 12 residues. Germline V gene lookup returns CDR1 SNHLY and CDR2 FYNNEI. Full variable domain (rest looked up from reference TRBV2 and TRBJ1-1): EPEVTQTPSHQVTQMGQEVILRCVPISNHLYFYWYRQILGQKVEFLVSFYNNEISEKSEIFDDQFSVERPDGSNFTLKIRSTKLEDSAMYFCASSQGGRRAFFGQGTRLTVV.

The chain carries TRBV5-4 and TRBJ2-1; 13 bases align to TRBD2. The V segment lost 3 bases and the J segment 5 bases; nucleotides outside the gene matches: 2. This CDR3 region has 15 residues. Germline-derived CDR1 and CDR2 are SGHNT and YYREEE (reference sequence). The CDR3 is CASSSLAGGDNEQFF. The CDR3 DNA follows: TGTGCCAGCAGCTCACTAGCGGGAGGGGACAATGAGCAGTTCTTC. The variable domain in full, with the rest retrieved from reference TRBV5-4 and TRBJ2-1, is ETGVTQSPTHLIKTRGQQVTLRCSSQSGHNTVSWYQQALGQGPQFIFQYYREEENGRGNFPPRFSGLQFPNYSSELNVNALELDDSALYLCASSSLAGGDNEQFFGPGTRLTVL.

The CDR3 reads CASSPLHQPGQPQHF. In nucleotides, the CDR3 is TGTGCCAGCTCACCACTTCACCAGCCGGGTCAGCCCCAGCATTTT. The rearrangement joins TRBV18 to TRBJ1-5; D unclear. Germline V gene sequence: CDR1 KGHSH, CDR2 LQKENI. V was pared by 1 base and J by 6 bases, with 13 bases between. The CDR3 totals 15 residues.

V gene TRBV28 combines with J gene TRBJ2-1; TRBD2 matches at 9 bases. V lost 5 bases, J lost 6 bases, and 8 bases stayed unmatched. The CDR3 runs to 15 residues. Germline CDR1 is MDHEN and CDR2 is SYDVKM. As DNA, the CDR3 is TGTGCCAGCAGTCCGGGACTAGCACCCAGCAATGAGCAGTTCTTC. This codes for CASSPGLAPSNEQFF. The full variable domain, with the rest looked up from reference TRBV28 and TRBJ2-1, is DVKVTQSSRYLVKRTGEKVFLECVQDMDHENMFWYRQDPGLGLRLIYFSYDVKMKEKGDIPEGYSVSREKKERFSLILESASTNQTSMYLCASSPGLAPSNEQFFGPGTRLTVL.

The chain recombines TRBV29-1 with TRBJ1-4, with 7 bases identical to TRBD1. The CDR3 runs to 12 residues. Per the germline V gene, CDR1 is SQVTM and CDR2 is ANQGSEA. V lost 3 bases and J lost 11; bases outside the gene matches: 6. The CDR3 DNA is TGCAGCGTTGAGGATGAGGACAGGAAACTGTTTTTT. It yields the protein CSVEDEDRKLFF.